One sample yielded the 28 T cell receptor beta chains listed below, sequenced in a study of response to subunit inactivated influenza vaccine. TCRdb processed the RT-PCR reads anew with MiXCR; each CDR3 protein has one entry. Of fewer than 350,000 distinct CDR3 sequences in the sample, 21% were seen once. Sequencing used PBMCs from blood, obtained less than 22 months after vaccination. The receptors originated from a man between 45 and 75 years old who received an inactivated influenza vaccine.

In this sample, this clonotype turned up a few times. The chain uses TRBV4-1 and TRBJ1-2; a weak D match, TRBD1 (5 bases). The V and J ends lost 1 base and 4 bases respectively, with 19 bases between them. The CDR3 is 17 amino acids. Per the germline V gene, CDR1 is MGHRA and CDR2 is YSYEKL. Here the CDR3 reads CASSQAGSGTEVYGYTF. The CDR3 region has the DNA TGCGCCAGCAGCCAAGCAGGTTCCGGGACGGAAGTCTATGGCTACACCTTC.

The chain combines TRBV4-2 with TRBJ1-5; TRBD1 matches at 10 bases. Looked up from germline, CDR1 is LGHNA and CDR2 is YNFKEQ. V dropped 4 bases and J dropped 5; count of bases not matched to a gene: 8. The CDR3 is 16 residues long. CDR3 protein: CASSPRQGAFDQPQHF. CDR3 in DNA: TGTGCCAGCAGCCCCCGACAGGGGGCTTTCGATCAGCCCCAGCATTTT.

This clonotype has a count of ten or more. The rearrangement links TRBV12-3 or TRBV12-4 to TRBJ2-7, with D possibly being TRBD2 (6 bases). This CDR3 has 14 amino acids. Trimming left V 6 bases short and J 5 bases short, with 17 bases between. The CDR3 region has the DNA TGTGCCAGCAGCCCCGGACTAATGGGACACGAGCAGTACTTC. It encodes CASSPGLMGHEQYF.

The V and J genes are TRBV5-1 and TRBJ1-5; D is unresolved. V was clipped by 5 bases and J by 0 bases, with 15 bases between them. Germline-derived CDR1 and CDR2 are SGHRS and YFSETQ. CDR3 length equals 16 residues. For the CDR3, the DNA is TGCGCCAGCAGTAAGGAGGGAATTGGTAGCAATCAGCCCCAGCATTTT. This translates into CASSKEGIGSNQPQHF.

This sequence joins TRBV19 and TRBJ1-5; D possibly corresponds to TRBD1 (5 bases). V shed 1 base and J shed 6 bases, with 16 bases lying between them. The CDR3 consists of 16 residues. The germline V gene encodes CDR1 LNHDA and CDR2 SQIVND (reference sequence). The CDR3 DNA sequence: TGTGCCAGTAGTATAGGAGGGGTAGGGTTCGGTCAGCCCCAGCATTTT. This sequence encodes CASSIGGVGFGQPQHF.

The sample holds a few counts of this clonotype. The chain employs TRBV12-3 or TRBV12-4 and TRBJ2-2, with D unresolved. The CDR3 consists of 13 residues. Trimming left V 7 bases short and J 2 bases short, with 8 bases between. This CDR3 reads CASKDDNTGELFF. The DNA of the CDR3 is TGTGCCAGCAAGGACGATAACACCGGGGAGCTGTTTTTT.

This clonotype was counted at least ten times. CDR3 loop: CSLLGQGFGSPLHF. CDR3 nucleotides: TGCAGCCTATTAGGACAGGGCTTCGGTTCACCCCTCCACTTT. The J gene is TRBJ1-6, the V gene TRBV20-1, with 8 bases identical to TRBD1. This CDR3 is built from 14 residues. In germline, CDR1 is DFQATT, CDR2 SNEGSKA (reference sequence).

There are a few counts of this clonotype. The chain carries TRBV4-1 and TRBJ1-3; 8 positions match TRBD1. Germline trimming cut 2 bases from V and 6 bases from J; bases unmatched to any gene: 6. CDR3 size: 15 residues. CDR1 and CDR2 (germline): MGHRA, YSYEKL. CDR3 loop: CASSQMTGVVNTIYF. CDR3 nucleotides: TGCGCCAGCAGCCAAATGACAGGGGTGGTAAACACCATATATTTT.

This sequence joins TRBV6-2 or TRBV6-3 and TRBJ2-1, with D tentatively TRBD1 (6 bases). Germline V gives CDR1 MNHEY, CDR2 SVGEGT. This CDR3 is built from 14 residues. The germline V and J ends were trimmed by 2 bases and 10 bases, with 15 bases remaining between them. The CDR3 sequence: CASSYLYKGQEQFF. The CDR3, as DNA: TGTGCCAGCAGTTACCTCTACAAAGGACAGGAGCAGTTCTTC.

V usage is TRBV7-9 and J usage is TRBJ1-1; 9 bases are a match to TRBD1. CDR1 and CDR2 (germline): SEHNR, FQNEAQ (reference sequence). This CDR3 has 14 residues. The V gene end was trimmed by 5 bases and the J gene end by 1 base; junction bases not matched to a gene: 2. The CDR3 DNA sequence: TGTGCCAGCAGCGCACAGGGGGCGAACACTGAAGCTTTCTTT. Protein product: CASSAQGANTEAFF.

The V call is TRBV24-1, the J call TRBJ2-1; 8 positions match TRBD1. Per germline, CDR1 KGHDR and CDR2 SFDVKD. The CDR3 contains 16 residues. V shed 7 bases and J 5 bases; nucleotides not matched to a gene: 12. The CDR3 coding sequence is TGTGCCACCAGGGGGGAGCCAGGGGGCGTCCACAATGAGCAGTTCTTC. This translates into CATRGEPGGVHNEQFF.

CDR3 in amino acids: CASSPQLSKAGPLTDTQYF. CDR3 sequence (DNA): TGTGCCAGCAGCCCACAATTATCCAAGGCGGGGCCCCTCACAGATACGCAGTATTTT. The chain combines TRBV11-2 with TRBJ2-3; possibly TRBD2 for D (6 bases). Germline V gene sequence: CDR1 SGHAT, CDR2 FQNNGV. The CDR3 runs to 19 residues. Trimming took 5 bases from V and 2 from J, leaving 26 bases between them.

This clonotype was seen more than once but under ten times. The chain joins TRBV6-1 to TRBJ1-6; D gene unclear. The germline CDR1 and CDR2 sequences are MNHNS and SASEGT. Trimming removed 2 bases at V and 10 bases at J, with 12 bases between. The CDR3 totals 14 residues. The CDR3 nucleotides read TGTGCCAGCAGTGAAAGGCCAGCCGGATCACCCCTCCACTTT. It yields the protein CASSERPAGSPLHF.

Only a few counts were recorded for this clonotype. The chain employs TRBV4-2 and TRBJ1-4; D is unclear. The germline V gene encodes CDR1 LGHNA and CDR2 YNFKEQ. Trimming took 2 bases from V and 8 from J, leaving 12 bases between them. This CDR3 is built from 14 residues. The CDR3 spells CASSQSGGGEKLFF. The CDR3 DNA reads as TGTGCCAGCAGCCAATCAGGTGGTGGGGAAAAACTGTTTTTT.

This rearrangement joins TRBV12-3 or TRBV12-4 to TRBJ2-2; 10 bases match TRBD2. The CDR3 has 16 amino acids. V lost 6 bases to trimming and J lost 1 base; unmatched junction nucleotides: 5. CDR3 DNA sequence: TGTGCCAGCAGGCCTGGACTAGCGGTGAACACCGGGGAGCTGTTTTTT. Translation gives CASRPGLAVNTGELFF.

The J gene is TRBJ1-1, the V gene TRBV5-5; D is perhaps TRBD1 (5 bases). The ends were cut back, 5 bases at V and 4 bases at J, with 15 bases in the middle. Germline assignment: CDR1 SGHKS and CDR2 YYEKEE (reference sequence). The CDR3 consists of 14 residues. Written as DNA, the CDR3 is TGTGCCAGCAGTCGAACCGCAGGGCCCACTGAAGCTTTCTTT. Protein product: CASSRTAGPTEAFF. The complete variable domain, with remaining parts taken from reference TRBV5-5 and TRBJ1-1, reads DAGVTQSPTHLIKTRGQQVTLRCSPISGHKSVSWYQQVLGQGPQFIFQYYEKEERGRGNFPDRFSARQFPNYSSELNVNALLLGDSALYLCASSRTAGPTEAFFGQGTRLTVV.

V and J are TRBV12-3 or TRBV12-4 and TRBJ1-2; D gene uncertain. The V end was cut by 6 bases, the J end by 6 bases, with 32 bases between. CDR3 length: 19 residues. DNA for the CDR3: TGTGCCAGCAGGTTGCGAATAATGGGGTCCGGGCAACGTTTTGATGGCTACACCTTC. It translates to CASRLRIMGSGQRFDGYTF.

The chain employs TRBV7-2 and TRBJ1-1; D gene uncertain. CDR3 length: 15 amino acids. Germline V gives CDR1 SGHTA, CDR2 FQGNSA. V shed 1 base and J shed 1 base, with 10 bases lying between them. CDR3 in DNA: TGTGCCAGCAGCTTAGTCGGGATCAGGAACACTGAAGCTTTCTTT. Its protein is CASSLVGIRNTEAFF.

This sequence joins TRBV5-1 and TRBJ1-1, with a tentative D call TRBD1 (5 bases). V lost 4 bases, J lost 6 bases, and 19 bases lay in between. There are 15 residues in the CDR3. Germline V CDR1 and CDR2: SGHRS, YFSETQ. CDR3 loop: CASSRGHLWDSEAFF. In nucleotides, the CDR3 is TGCGCCAGCAGCCGTGGACATCTCTGGGATTCTGAAGCTTTCTTT.

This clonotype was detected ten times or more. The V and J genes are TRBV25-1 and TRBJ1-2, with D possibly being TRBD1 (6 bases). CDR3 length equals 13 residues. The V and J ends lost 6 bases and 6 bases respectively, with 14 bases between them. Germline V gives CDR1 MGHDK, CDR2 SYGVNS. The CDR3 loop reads CASRHTGLDGYTF. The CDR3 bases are TGTGCCAGCAGACATACAGGGCTGGATGGCTACACCTTC.

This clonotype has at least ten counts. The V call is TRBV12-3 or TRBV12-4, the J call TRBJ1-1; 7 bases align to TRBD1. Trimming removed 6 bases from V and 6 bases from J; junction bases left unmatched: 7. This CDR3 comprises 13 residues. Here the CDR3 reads CASRVTGDAEAFF. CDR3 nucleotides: TGTGCCAGCAGAGTTACAGGGGACGCTGAAGCTTTCTTT.

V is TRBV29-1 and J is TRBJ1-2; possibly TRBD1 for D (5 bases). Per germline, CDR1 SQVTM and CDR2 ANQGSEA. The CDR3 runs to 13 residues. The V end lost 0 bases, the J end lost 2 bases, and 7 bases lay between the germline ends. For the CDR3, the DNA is TGCAGCGTTGAAGATACAGGCAACTATGGCTACACCTTC. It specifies CSVEDTGNYGYTF.

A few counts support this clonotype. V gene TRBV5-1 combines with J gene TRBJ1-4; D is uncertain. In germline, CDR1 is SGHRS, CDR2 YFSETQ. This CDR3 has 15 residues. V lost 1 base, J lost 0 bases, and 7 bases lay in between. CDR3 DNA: TGCGCCAGCAGCTTGAGGTCAACAACTAATGAAAAACTGTTTTTT. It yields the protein CASSLRSTTNEKLFF.

The DNA of the CDR3 is TGCGCCAGCAGCCCGCGGGGGACACGAAACACCGGGGAGCTGTTTTTT. It translates to CASSPRGTRNTGELFF. The chain joins TRBV5-1 to TRBJ2-2, with D possibly matching TRBD2 (7 bases). This CDR3 is 16 amino acids long. Germline V CDR1 and CDR2: SGHRS, YFSETQ. Trimming took off 4 bases at V and 2 bases at J, with 15 bases between the two ends.

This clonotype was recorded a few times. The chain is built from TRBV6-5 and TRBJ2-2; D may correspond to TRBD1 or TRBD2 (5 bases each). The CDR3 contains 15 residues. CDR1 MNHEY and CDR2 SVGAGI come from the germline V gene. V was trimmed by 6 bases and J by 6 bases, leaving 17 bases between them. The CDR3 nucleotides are TGTGCCAGCAGCCACGCGAGGGGCTGGGCCGGGGAGCTGTTTTTT. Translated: CASSHARGWAGELFF.

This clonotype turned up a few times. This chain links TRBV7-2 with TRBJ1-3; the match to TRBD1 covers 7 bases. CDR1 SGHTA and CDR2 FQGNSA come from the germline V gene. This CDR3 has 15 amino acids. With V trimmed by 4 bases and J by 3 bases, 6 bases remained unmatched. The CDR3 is CASSSDRVIGNTIYF. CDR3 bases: TGTGCCAGCAGCTCCGACAGGGTTATTGGAAACACCATATATTTT.

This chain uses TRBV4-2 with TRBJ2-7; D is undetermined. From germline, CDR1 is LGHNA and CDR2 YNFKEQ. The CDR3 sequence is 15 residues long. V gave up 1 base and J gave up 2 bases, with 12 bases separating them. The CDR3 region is CASSQAANRTYEQYF. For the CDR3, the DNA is TGTGCCAGCAGCCAAGCGGCTAATAGAACCTACGAGCAGTACTTC.

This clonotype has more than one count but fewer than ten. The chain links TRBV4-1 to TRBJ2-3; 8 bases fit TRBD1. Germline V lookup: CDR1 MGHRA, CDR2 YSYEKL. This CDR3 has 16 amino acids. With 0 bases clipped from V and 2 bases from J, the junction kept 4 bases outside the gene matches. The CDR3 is CASSQEDRVNTDTQYF. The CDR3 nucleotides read TGCGCCAGCAGCCAAGAGGACAGGGTGAACACAGATACGCAGTATTTT.